The 26 T cell receptor beta chains below were found in one sample sequenced in a study of monozygotic twins with inflammatory bowel disease. TCRdb derives one entry per CDR3 protein from the 5' RACE reads, leaving out DNA. This table holds about 330,000 distinct CDR3 sequences. The sequencing input was blood. The source is a human donor with ulcerative colitis or Crohn's disease, or a healthy co-twin of an affected twin (not recorded which).

V gene TRBV7-2 combines with J gene TRBJ1-3. CDR1 and CDR2 (germline): SGHTA, FQGNSA. The CDR3 runs 15 residues. This CDR3 is CASSLDLNSGNTIYF.

The V and J genes are TRBV6-2 or TRBV6-3 and TRBJ1-1. Per germline, CDR1 MNHEY and CDR2 SVGEGT. This CDR3 is 13 amino acids long. The CDR3 sequence is CASSRHLTTEAFF.

The rearrangement links TRBV9 to TRBJ2-7; with no DNA, the TCRdb D assignment of TRBD1 cannot be verified. The CDR3 totals 15 residues. Germline CDR1 SGDLS, CDR2 YYNGEE. CDR3: CASSVEQGLGYEQYF.

The rearrangement joins TRBV25-1 to TRBJ2-7; TCRdb returns TRBD1, unconfirmable since there is no DNA. Looked up from germline, CDR1 is MGHDK and CDR2 is SYGVNS. The CDR3 contains 15 residues. CDR3 region: CASSDFPGEGNEQYF.

This rearrangement joins TRBV6-5 to TRBJ1-5. The length of the CDR3 is 14 residues. The germline gives CDR1 MNHEY, CDR2 SVGAGI. The CDR3 sequence is CASSYSGSYQPQHF.

V usage is TRBV20-1 and J usage is TRBJ2-2; the D gene TCRdb calls, TRBD1, cannot be checked with no DNA. The CDR3 spans 12 residues. Germline CDR1 reads DFQATT; CDR2 reads SNEGSKA (reference sequence). The CDR3 spells CSQQGNTGELFF.

The chain's CDR3 is CASSQDVGFTGQYF. The genes are TRBV4-3 and TRBJ2-7; TCRdb gives TRBD1 as the D gene, but with no DNA this cannot be confirmed. Per germline, CDR1 LGHNA and CDR2 YSLEER. The CDR3 consists of 14 residues.

The chain has TRBV7-2 and TRBJ1-1; TCRdb's assignment of TRBD1 cannot be checked, as there is no DNA. There are 14 residues in the CDR3. Germline CDR1 SGHTA, CDR2 FQGNSA. CDR3 protein: CASSPQRTGTEAFF.

The chain combines TRBV5-1 with TRBJ1-5; absent DNA, TCRdb's TRBD1 call cannot be checked. CDR1 is SGHRS and CDR2 is YFSETQ in the germline V gene. This CDR3 has 15 amino acids. CDR3 in amino acids: CASSPEGDSNQPQHF.

The chain is built from TRBV29-1 and TRBJ1-2. The CDR3 is made up of 14 amino acids. The germline V gene encodes CDR1 SQVTM and CDR2 ANQGSEA. The CDR3 protein is CSVDGTHSNYGYTF.

The V gene is TRBV7-9, the J gene TRBJ1-2; with no DNA, the TCRdb D assignment of TRBD1 cannot be verified. The CDR3 spans 13 residues. The germline CDR1 and CDR2 sequences are SEHNR and FQNEAQ (reference sequence). The CDR3 spells CASSLGHRAGYTF.

The chain is built from TRBV20-1 and TRBJ2-5; absent DNA, TCRdb's TRBD2 call cannot be checked. This CDR3 spans 14 amino acids. CDR1 and CDR2 (germline): DFQATT, SNEGSKA (reference sequence). The CDR3 protein is CSARALGSVETQYF.

J is TRBJ2-6 and V is TRBV30; the D gene TCRdb calls, TRBD2, cannot be checked with no DNA. The CDR3 totals 15 residues. In germline, CDR1 is GTSNPN, CDR2 SVGIG (reference sequence). CDR3 loop: CAWSSPGITANVLTF.

The V gene is TRBV12-3 or TRBV12-4, the J gene TRBJ2-7; TCRdb lists TRBD1, though no DNA is available to test this call. This CDR3 region has 16 residues. CDR3 residues: CASSYSGTGGFYEQYF.

The rearrangement links TRBV5-4 to TRBJ2-4. This CDR3 contains 15 residues. Germline V gene sequence: CDR1 SGHNT, CDR2 YYREEE (reference sequence). CDR3 protein: CASSLLSGSKNIQYF.

V and J are TRBV5-1 and TRBJ2-3; the TCRdb call, TRBD1, lacks DNA for checking. CDR3 length equals 18 residues. The germline gives CDR1 SGHRS, CDR2 YFSETQ. Here the CDR3 reads CASSPAGTGVISTDTQYF. Using reference TRBV5-1 and TRBJ2-3 for the parts outside the CDR3, the full variable domain is KAGVTQTPRYLIKTRGQQVTLSCSPISGHRSVSWYQQTPGQGLQFLFEYFSETQRNKGNFPGRFSGRQFSNSRSEMNVSTLELGDSALYLCASSPAGTGVISTDTQYFGPGTRLTVL.

This chain joins TRBV4-1 and TRBJ2-1; TCRdb returns TRBD2, unconfirmable since there is no DNA. This CDR3 comprises 20 residues. Germline assignment: CDR1 MGHRA and CDR2 YSYEKL. Here the CDR3 reads CASSQDRQREGSRAYNEQFF.

The V gene is TRBV6-1, the J gene TRBJ2-1; TCRdb picks TRBD2, but there is no DNA to check that call. Germline values: CDR1 MNHNS, CDR2 SASEGT. The CDR3 extends over 16 amino acids. CDR3 in amino acids: CASRRYWANSYNEQFF.

V usage is TRBV5-6 and J usage is TRBJ1-2; absent DNA, TCRdb's TRBD1 call cannot be checked. This CDR3 region has 16 residues. Germline V gene lookup returns CDR1 SGHDT and CDR2 YYEEEE. The CDR3 reads CASTMGDRGRTNGYTF. Full variable domain (rest looked up from reference TRBV5-6 and TRBJ1-2): DAGVTQSPTHLIKTRGQQVTLRCSPKSGHDTVSWYQQALGQGPQFIFQYYEEEERQRGNFPDRFSGHQFPNYSSELNVNALLLGDSALYLCASTMGDRGRTNGYTFGSGTRLTVV.

This chain connects TRBV27 to TRBJ1-6; TCRdb names TRBD1, which stays unverified in the absence of DNA. The CDR3 is 14 residues long. Germline assignment: CDR1 MNHEY and CDR2 SMNVEV (reference sequence). CDR3 amino acids: CASSFPGENSPLHF.

This chain connects TRBV12-3 or TRBV12-4 to TRBJ1-1; with no DNA, the TCRdb D assignment of TRBD1 cannot be verified. The CDR3 is made up of 15 amino acids. The CDR3 region is CASSVRTGLNTEAFF.

The V and J genes are TRBV28 and TRBJ2-3; lacking DNA, the TRBD2 call made by TCRdb goes unchecked. This CDR3 spans 14 amino acids. The germline gives CDR1 MDHEN, CDR2 SYDVKM. CDR3 amino acids: CASSLSRGSNTQYF. Complete variable domain (other parts from reference TRBV28 and TRBJ2-3): DVKVTQSSRYLVKRTGEKVFLECVQDMDHENMFWYRQDPGLGLRLIYFSYDVKMKEKGDIPEGYSVSREKKERFSLILESASTNQTSMYLCASSLSRGSNTQYFGPGTRLTVL.

This chain uses TRBV4-1 with TRBJ1-1; TCRdb designates TRBD1, a call that cannot be tested without DNA. This CDR3 region has 16 residues. Per the germline V gene, CDR1 is MGHRA and CDR2 is YSYEKL. The CDR3 reads CASSRPQGGGNAEAFF.

The chain couples TRBV5-1 to TRBJ2-5; TCRdb's D call of TRBD1 is untestable without DNA. Germline V gene data show CDR1 as SGHRS and CDR2 as YFSETQ. The CDR3 consists of 15 residues. The CDR3 region is CASSLGGQGAETQYF.

The chain uses TRBV15 and TRBJ1-1; TCRdb's D gene call, TRBD1, goes unchecked for lack of DNA. Germline V gene data show CDR1 as LNHNV and CDR2 as YYDKDF (reference sequence). The CDR3 runs to 16 residues. CDR3: CATSRDGYRGGTEAFF.

The gene calls are TRBV5-1 and TRBJ2-7. Per germline, CDR1 SGHRS and CDR2 YFSETQ. The CDR3 runs to 14 residues. This chain's CDR3 is CASSVKASNYEQYF.